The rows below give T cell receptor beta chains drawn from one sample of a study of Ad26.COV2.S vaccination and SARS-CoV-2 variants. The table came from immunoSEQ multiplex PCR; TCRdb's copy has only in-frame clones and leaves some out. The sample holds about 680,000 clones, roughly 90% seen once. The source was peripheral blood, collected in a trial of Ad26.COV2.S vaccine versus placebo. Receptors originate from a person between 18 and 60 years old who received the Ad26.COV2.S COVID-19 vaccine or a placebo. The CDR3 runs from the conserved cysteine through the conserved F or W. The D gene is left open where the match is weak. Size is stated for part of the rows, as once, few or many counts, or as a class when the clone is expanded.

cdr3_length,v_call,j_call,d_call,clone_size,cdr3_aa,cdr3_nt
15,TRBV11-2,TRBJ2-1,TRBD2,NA,CASRPAGTNYNEQFF,TGTGCCAGCAGGCCTGCCGGGACTAACTACAATGAGCAGTTCTTC
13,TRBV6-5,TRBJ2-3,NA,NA,CASQKFSSDTQYF,TGTGCCAGTCAGAAGTTTTCATCAGATACGCAGTATTTT
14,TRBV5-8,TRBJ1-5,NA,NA,CASSLLQGDQPQHF,TGTGCCAGCAGCTTGCTACAGGGAGATCAGCCCCAGCATTTT
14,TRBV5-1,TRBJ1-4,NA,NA,CASSLERGDEKLFF,TGCGCCAGCAGCTTGGAGAGGGGGGATGAAAAACTGTTTTTT
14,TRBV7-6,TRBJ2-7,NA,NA,CASSPAASSYEQYF,TGTGCCAGCAGCCCAGCGGCGAGCTCCTACGAGCAGTACTTC
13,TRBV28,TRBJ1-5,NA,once,CASRPGRNQPQHF,TGTGCCAGCAGACCAGGCCGCAATCAGCCCCAGCATTTT
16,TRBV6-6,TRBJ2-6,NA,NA,CASSRPTGAGANVLTF,TGTGCCAGCAGCCGCCCTACTGGAGCTGGGGCCAACGTCCTGACTTTC
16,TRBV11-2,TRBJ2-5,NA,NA,CASSQEGTFTQETQYF,TGTGCCAGCAGCCAAGAAGGGACTTTTACCCAAGAGACCCAGTACTTC
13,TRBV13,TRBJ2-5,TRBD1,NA,CASSVDREETQYF,TGTGCCAGCAGTGTGGACAGGGAAGAGACCCAGTACTTC
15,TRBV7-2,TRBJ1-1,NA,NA,CASSQQGQRNTEAFF,TGTGCCAGCAGCCAACAGGGCCAAAGGAACACTGAAGCTTTCTTT
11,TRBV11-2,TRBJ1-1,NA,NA,CASSLEGEAFF,TGTGCCAGCAGCTTAGAAGGTGAAGCTTTCTTT
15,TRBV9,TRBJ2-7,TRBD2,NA,CASSPLSGAYYEQYF,TGTGCCAGCAGCCCCCTAAGCGGGGCATACTACGAGCAGTACTTC
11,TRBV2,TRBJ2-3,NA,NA,CASSVPDTQYF,TGTGCCAGCAGTGTTCCAGATACGCAGTATTTT
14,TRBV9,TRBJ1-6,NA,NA,CASSVDFSNSPLHF,TGTGCCAGCAGCGTAGATTTCAGCAATTCACCCCTCCACTTT
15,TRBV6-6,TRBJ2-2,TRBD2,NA,CAAITSGTAPGELFF,TGTGCCGCAATAACTAGCGGGACCGCCCCCGGGGAGCTGTTTTTT